The present T cell receptor beta chain was sequenced within a study of cytomegalovirus exposure and HLA in healthy donors (TCRdb year 2017). Regarding the complete study: An earlier analysis of roughly 610 of the donors reported 250 to 350 Gb of sequence data and 95 million to 120 million unique TCR beta sequences obtained from roughly 180 million T cells. Around 320 gigabases of sequencing data and some 85 million unique TCR sequences were included in an early release covering around 600 HLA-typed donors. Of the approximately 370 genotyped donors, 80% to 90% were placed in the genetic ancestry cluster associated with self-reported Caucasian donors. The study aimed to test whether cataloging public T cell receptors could reveal signatures of past pathogen exposure. Using immunosequencing, the study profiled T cell repertoires from 666 subjects and related those repertoires to cytomegalovirus serostatus. A separate validation cohort of about 110 different subjects was used in addition to the roughly 700-subject first cohort. The study combined high-throughput TCR immunosequencing, statistical association of individual TCRs with disease status, and machine learning to predict cytomegalovirus infection status. To study patterns of TCR occurrence, a later analysis re-analyzed previously published TCR beta repertoires from several hundred donors and added high-resolution HLA genotyping. Rather than using new phenotypic data, the later analysis identified candidate immune exposures from TCR beta sequences and from how often those sequences occurred across donors. An earlier analysis of 587 of the donors used high-throughput TCR beta sequencing to judge whether each TCR beta V gene segment behaved as functional or pseudogenic. Donor age, sex, ethnicity and CMV serostatus were compiled together with the repertoire data. Genome-wide SNP genotypes for about 55% of the 666 donors were used in a later genetic analysis, which treated that subset as a discovery cohort. Every repertoire in the discovery cohort had been generated on one and the same sequencing platform. Class I and class II HLA loci were covered by the typing at four-digit resolution. Typing coverage differed by locus: A, B, C, DRB1 and DQB1 were typed in roughly 629-630 donors, DQA1 in 500 to 550, DPA1 in nearly 610, and DPB1 in 450 to 490. Five DR-DQ haplotypes were treated as single units for association and clustering because of strong linkage in the cohort. Across 398 genotyped donors of the cohort, an average of approximately 220,000 unique TCR beta nucleotide sequences per donor were sequenced, and 15% to 20% of those sequences were non-productive.

A few counts support this clone. This clone's antigen is unknown. Qualities for individual bases were not recorded, and no much larger clone is one base off. The research as a whole found: While some public TCRs were present in many individuals, most TCR sequences turned up only very rarely across donors. In a later analysis, several top co-occurrence clusters were reported to appear linked to parvovirus B19, influenza, CMV and Epstein-Barr virus. According to a later analysis, most CMV-associated TCR beta chains appeared to be HLA-restricted, and the HLA associations seemed to be driven largely by CMV exposure. The classifier was reported to diagnose cytomegalovirus status with high specificity and sensitivity in both the original and validation cohorts. In the study, 150 to 200 TCR beta chains were listed as associated with cytomegalovirus. At a false discovery rate of 0.05, a later analysis linked approximately 18,000 TCR beta sequences to specific HLA alleles. The cohort was sequenced for TCR beta chains only, and without alpha or paired-chain data the features that could be detected were limited. Three of the identified cytomegalovirus-associated TCR beta chains were confirmed in vitro to be specific for cytomegalovirus antigens. Immune exposure information for the cohort was limited to CMV serostatus. The sequencing pipeline was judged likely to have produced a cluster of highly shared sequence variants as a technical artifact. A further reported finding was that TCR beta sequences accurately predicted the HLA-A and HLA-B alleles for most subjects in the first cohort. Assigning TCR associations to individual alleles was difficult when HLA alleles, especially DR and DQ, strongly co-occurred. Because counts were too low, approximately 18 rarely observed V segments, including chromosome 9 orphons, were excluded from the earlier analysis of 500 to 700 of the donors. In an earlier analysis of 500 to 650 of the donors, most TCR beta V segments appeared in productive rearrangements about 87% or about 30% of the time, broadly matching IMGT annotations. Correlated functional status among segregating V segments might be attributable to linkage disequilibrium, but an unknown experimental factor could not be ruled out. The authors suggested that the approach could potentially be generalized to other disease states and immunological phenotypes. The presence/absence analyses assumed that sequencing depth was roughly uniform across donors, and that assumption may not be true. In a later analysis, HLA-associated TCR beta chains were found to be more clonally expanded and to have lower generation probabilities than equally common non-associated chains. According to a later genetic analysis, donors in an Asian-associated ancestry cluster had fewer N-insertions in productive TCRs than the approximately 650-donor mean. In a later analysis, the rate of TCR association differed among HLA loci, with DRB1 alleles having the most associated TCRs and HLA-C alleles having the fewest. Because HLA typing was missing for some donors at each locus, association tests included only the typed subset. An association between a missense DCLRE1C variant and V-gene and J-gene trimming of TCR beta chains was found in a later genetic analysis and replicated in an independent cohort.

Library preparation was by the immunoSEQ multiplex PCR assay. A mixture of 60 forward primers for TCR Vbeta segments and 13 reverse primers for TCR Jbeta segments was used in the multiplex PCR. The CDR3 region of rearranged TCR beta genes was amplified from genomic DNA by a multiplex PCR assay. The Illumina HiSeq System was used to sequence the amplified TCR beta libraries as 87-base-pair reads. Concerning the study's data processing: A later analysis counted approximately 76 million unique TCR beta chains across the approximately 700 repertoires, and 10 million to 12 million of these chains were shared by at least two donors. Raw reads were error-corrected and collapsed into unique sequences by a nearest-neighbor algorithm in which closely related sequences were merged to remove PCR and sequencing errors. To assign V, D and J gene segments, CDR3 sequences were aligned to IMGT reference sequences. Each retained sequence needed at least a six-nucleotide match to both a V gene segment and a J gene segment. A rearrangement counted as productive if the CDR3 had no stop codons and remained in frame with V and J, and every other rearrangement counted as non-productive. Following IMGT convention, CDR3 was defined as the stretch from the second conserved V-encoded cysteine to the conserved J-encoded phenylalanine. Sequences without an unambiguous match to a single V gene segment were excluded from the earlier analysis of about 630 of the donors. In an earlier analysis of several hundred of the donors, V segments were called functional above 56.7% productive rearrangements and were called segregating when the between-donor standard deviation exceeded 5%. A statistical classification framework was built to diagnose cytomegalovirus status from the catalog of TCR beta chain sequences. In a later analysis, V and J genes were assigned by comparing TCR nucleotide sequences against IMGT/GENE-DB human TR gene sequences. Using the TCRdist pipeline, a later analysis assigned CDR3 sequences along with most-parsimonious VDJ recombination scenarios. A later analysis defined each TCR beta chain by its CDR3 amino acid sequence plus V-gene family, and excluded reads lacking a unique V-gene family. In a later analysis, 550 to 650 highly shared, low-generation-probability nucleotide sequences were removed to address suspected cross-contamination and a sequencing artifact. For each public chain, a later analysis derived a clonal expansion index from normalized ranks of inferred template counts within each repertoire. In a later analysis, generation probabilities were computed using a VDJ recombination model fitted to out-of-frame rearrangements, and the results were checked against IGoR. In a later analysis, hypergeometric tests were used to score TCR-TCR, TCR-HLA and TCR-CMV co-occurrence, with a repertoire-size bias correction applied to TCR pairs. False discovery rates were estimated in a later analysis by permuting HLA or CMV assignments 20 times. In a later analysis, co-occurring TCRs were grouped using DBSCAN, and TCRdist sequence similarity was added for clustering within HLA-allele-positive subsets. Co-occurrence clustering excluded repertoires with fewer than 30,000 or more than 120,000 public chains, plus five with anomalous nucleotide sharing. The source is immuneACCESS, and TCRdb retained only in-frame sequences with V and J called. Part of the clones is not carried over; for the studies checked, unresolved V genes explain less than half of this, and the remainder is unexplained. From that table come the V and J calls and clone size; the DNA was used to work out D and trimming. This sample has 150,000 to 160,000 clones in its table, and roughly 74% of those were observed once. Roughly 2.8% of the sample goes to the ten largest clones.

The cohort was made up of 666 healthy bone marrow donors. At the time of sampling, every cohort member was nominally healthy, though immune exposures that went unrecorded were likely present. The donor tested CMV seronegative and was one of the 352 seronegative cohort members. A peripheral blood sample was collected from each donor, and TCR beta sequencing was performed on peripheral blood mononuclear cells. Genomic DNA extraction from the blood cell samples was performed with the Qiagen DNeasy Blood Extraction Kit. The sample consisted of PBMCs. This sequence originates from a man younger than 30 in good health and CMV-seronegative.

The base sequence is TGTGCCAGCAGCCCCGGAGGGAAAAGGACTAATGAAAAACTGTTTTTT. Its translation is CASSPGGKRTNEKLFF. The chain joins TRBV7-9 to TRBJ1-4; the D gene remains uncertain. Its CDR3 holds 16 amino acids, cysteine through phenylalanine. Here the CDR3 DNA is all that survives: 48 bases in frame from base 1. From a lookup of the germline V gene (reference sequence), CDR1 and CDR2 are SEHNR and FQNEAQ. The V and J ends are trimmed by 5 bases and 2 bases, leaving 15 bases between them. Supplemented by the reference TRBV7-9 and TRBJ1-4 proteins around the CDR3, the complete variable domain is DTGVSQNPRHKITKRGQNVTFRCDPISEHNRLYWYRQTLGQGPEFLTYFQNEAQLEKSRLLSDRFSAERPKGSFSTLEIQRTEQGDSAMYLCASSPGGKRTNEKLFFGSGTQLSVL.